This T cell receptor (beta chain) was sequenced in a study of blood T cell repertoires in COVID-19. Across the whole study: COVID-19 samples from acute and convalescent phases originated in the United States, Italy and Spain. From T cells, B-cell-depleted T cells, or PBMCs came the material, which was cDNA or gDNA.

Original processing methods: It was from reference gene primer amplification that nucleated cell counts were estimated. The assay was immunoSEQ multiplex PCR, and TCRdb's table has in-frame clones only and misses some. That table is the source of V, J and clone size, and D and trimming were worked out from the DNA. This sample has roughly 95,000 clones, with less than 85% found just once. This CDR3 is 14 amino acids long. Germline CDR1 reads SGHRS; CDR2 reads YFSETQ. V lost 4 bases and J 2 bases, leaving 11 bases between the germline ends. V gene TRBV5-1 combines with J gene TRBJ2-3, with D uncertain. The TCR originated in a human donor in a cohort sampled during active COVID-19. Material: peripheral blood. The CDR3 loop reads CASSPVADTDTQYF. The CDR3 DNA reads as TGCGCCAGCAGCCCGGTCGCGGACACAGATACGCAGTATTTT.